The rows below give T cell receptor beta chains drawn from one sample of a study of beta chain features in type 1 diabetes. Profiled with immunoSEQ multiplex PCR; TCRdb holds only in-frame clones, not every one. Of 300,000 to 350,000 clones in the sample, around 7.6% are singletons; the top ten hold less than 0.45%. Sequenced: central memory CD4+ T cells from blood. The receptors stem from a woman under 30 in good health. CDR3s include the opening cysteine and the closing phenylalanine or tryptophan. D genes are given only for firm matches. Clone size, where shown, is once, few, many, or a class for clones that have expanded.

14 | TRBJ2-1 | . | TRBV6-6 | . | CASSYSSRDNEQFF | TGTGCCAGCAGTTACTCCTCAAGAGACAATGAGCAGTTCTTC
13 | TRBJ2-3 | . | TRBV7-2 | . | CASSPLWRDTQYF | TGTGCCAGCAGCCCACTGTGGCGGGATACGCAGTATTTT
16 | TRBJ1-2 | TRBD1 | TRBV15 | many | CATSRDRVLTRNGYTF | TGTGCCACCAGCAGGGACAGGGTACTCACCCGAAATGGCTACACCTTC
15 | TRBJ2-5 | TRBD2 | TRBV2 | . | CASRPRLAGGETQYF | TGTGCCAGCCGTCCTCGACTAGCGGGAGGTGAGACCCAGTACTTC
13 | TRBJ2-5 | . | TRBV18 | . | CASSPSGGETQYF | TGTGCCAGCTCACCATCGGGGGGCGAGACCCAGTACTTC
14 | TRBJ2-5 | . | TRBV9 | . | CASSVSVVQETQYF | TGTGCCAGCAGCGTCAGTGTAGTCCAAGAGACCCAGTACTTC
18 | TRBJ2-6 | . | TRBV5-4 | . | CASSRNLQGGRGANVLTF | TGTGCCAGCAGCCGGAACCTTCAAGGGGGGCGTGGGGCCAACGTCCTGACTTTC
17 | TRBJ2-7 | . | TRBV10-3 | . | CAISESKARDPGYEQYF | TGTGCCATCAGTGAGTCGAAGGCGCGGGACCCAGGGTACGAGCAGTACTTC
13 | TRBJ2-7 | TRBD1 | TRBV28 | . | CASRGGGSYEQYF | TGTGCCAGCAGAGGGGGCGGAAGCTACGAGCAGTACTTC
16 | TRBJ2-5 | . | TRBV14 | . | CASSQEGVGARETQYF | TGTGCCAGCAGCCAAGAGGGCGTAGGAGCGAGAGAGACCCAGTACTTC
17 | TRBJ2-1 | TRBD2 | TRBV5-1 | . | CASDPAQSGSSYNEQFF | TGCGCCAGCGACCCGGCCCAAAGCGGGAGCTCCTACAATGAGCAGTTCTTC
13 | TRBJ1-5 | . | TRBV28 | few | CASSFSGNQPQHF | TGTGCCAGCAGTTTTTCTGGCAATCAGCCCCAGCATTTT
17 | TRBJ2-7 | TRBD1 | TRBV7-2 | . | CASSLGTRTGVSYEQYF | TGTGCCAGCAGCTTGGGGACTCGGACAGGGGTCTCCTACGAGCAGTACTTC
13 | TRBJ2-5 | . | TRBV6-5 | few | CATRRDAGETQYF | TGTGCCACCAGGAGGGATGCGGGGGAGACCCAGTACTTC
14 | TRBJ2-1 | . | TRBV10-3 | many | CATSDTKGGNEQFF | TGTGCCACATCGGATACGAAAGGGGGCAATGAGCAGTTCTTC
16 | TRBJ2-3 | . | TRBV7-2 | few | CASSSQGGLGTDTQYF | TGTGCCAGCAGCTCCCAGGGGGGGCTCGGCACAGATACGCAGTATTTT
13 | TRBJ2-7 | . | TRBV19 | . | CASSARTNYEQYF | TGTGCCAGTAGTGCCAGGACTAACTACGAGCAGTACTTC
15 | TRBJ2-5 | TRBD2 | TRBV18 | . | CASSPPGTSDVTQYF | TGTGCCAGCTCACCACCCGGGACTAGTGATGTGACCCAGTACTTC
14 | TRBJ2-7 | TRBD2 | TRBV7-3 | . | CASSLGLAAYEQYF | TGTGCCAGCAGCTTGGGACTAGCGGCTTACGAGCAGTACTTC
14 | TRBJ2-7 | TRBD1 | TRBV5-6 | . | CASSLSGGGYEQYF | TGTGCCAGCAGCTTGTCAGGGGGTGGTTACGAGCAGTACTTC
12 | TRBJ2-1 | TRBD2 | TRBV9 | few | CASNGRDNEQFF | TGTGCCAGCAATGGGAGGGACAATGAGCAGTTCTTC
12 | TRBJ2-5 | . | TRBV19 | few | CASGRTQETQYF | TGTGCCAGCGGAAGGACACAAGAGACCCAGTACTTC
16 | TRBJ2-5 | . | TRBV11-2 | . | CASSFLKGPAWKTQYF | TGTGCCAGCAGTTTCCTAAAGGGGCCAGCTTGGAAGACCCAGTACTTC
15 | TRBJ2-7 | . | TRBV27 | few | CASSLSLRARYEQYF | TGTGCCAGCAGTTTATCCCTCAGGGCTCGCTACGAGCAGTACTTC
14 | TRBJ2-1 | . | TRBV4-2 | . | CASSPGPTNNEQFF | TGTGCCAGCAGCCCCGGCCCCACGAACAATGAGCAGTTCTTC
13 | TRBJ2-7 | . | TRBV7-2 | many | CASSLVVLNEQYF | TGTGCCAGCAGCTTAGTGGTGCTGAACGAGCAGTACTTC
8 | TRBJ1-2 | . | TRBV20-1 | few | CSATKGTF | TGCAGTGCTACAAAGGGTACCTTC
12 | TRBJ1-1 | . | TRBV18 | . | CASSVRGTEAFF | TGTGCCAGCTCAGTGAGGGGGACTGAAGCTTTCTTT
17 | TRBJ1-4 | . | TRBV4-2 | few | CASSPLGDRATNEKLFF | TGTGCCAGCAGCCCTCTCGGGGACCGGGCCACTAATGAAAAACTGTTTTTT
15 | TRBJ2-7 | TRBD2 | TRBV9 | . | CASSVGPAGVNEQYF | TGTGCCAGCAGCGTAGGCCCAGCGGGAGTGAACGAGCAGTACTTC
13 | TRBJ2-7 | . | TRBV7-2 | few | CASSLGQDYEQYF | TGTGCCAGCAGCTTAGGGCAGGACTACGAGCAGTACTTC
13 | TRBJ1-2 | . | TRBV9 | . | CASSVGTTYGYTF | TGTGCCAGCAGCGTAGGGACAACCTATGGCTACACCTTC
16 | TRBJ2-1 | TRBD2 | TRBV5-4 | . | CASSLGQGTSYNEQFF | TGTGCCAGCAGCTTGGGTCAGGGGACTAGTTACAATGAGCAGTTCTTC
15 | TRBJ2-7 | TRBD2 | TRBV9 | . | CASSVGVAGSYEQYF | TGTGCCAGCAGCGTAGGAGTAGCGGGGTCCTACGAGCAGTACTTC
15 | TRBJ2-7 | . | TRBV14 | many | CASSPYGASGYEQYF | TGTGCCAGCAGCCCCTACGGAGCGTCGGGCTACGAGCAGTACTTC
14 | TRBJ2-5 | . | TRBV7-9 | medium-sized | CASGDFEGGETQYF | TGTGCCAGCGGGGACTTCGAGGGCGGAGAGACCCAGTACTTC
15 | TRBJ2-7 | . | TRBV11-2 | . | CASSLKEGWSYEQYF | TGTGCCAGCAGCTTGAAAGAAGGTTGGTCCTACGAGCAGTACTTC
14 | TRBJ2-3 | TRBD1 | TRBV5-4 | . | CASSSTGEKDTQYF | TGTGCCAGCAGCTCAACAGGGGAAAAAGATACGCAGTATTTT
15 | TRBJ2-2 | TRBD1 | TRBV28 | . | CASSSSGTGSGELFF | TGTGCCAGCAGTTCGTCCGGGACAGGGTCCGGGGAGCTGTTTTTT
13 | TRBJ2-7 | . | TRBV25-1 | . | CASSEPGGNEQYF | TGTGCCAGCAGTGAGCCGGGCGGGAACGAGCAGTACTTC
15 | TRBJ2-7 | . | TRBV6-6 | few | CASSYGQFSSYEQYF | TGTGCCAGCAGTTACGGACAATTCAGCTCCTACGAGCAGTACTTC
12 | TRBJ2-7 | TRBD1 | TRBV6-5 | . | CASRDSHYEQYF | TGTGCCAGCCGGGACAGTCACTACGAGCAGTACTTC
16 | TRBJ2-5 | . | TRBV6-1 | . | CASSEINDRHQETQYF | TGTGCCAGCAGTGAAATAAACGACAGGCACCAAGAGACCCAGTACTTC
14 | TRBJ2-7 | . | TRBV7-2 | few | CASSLVFQDYEQYF | TGTGCCAGCAGCTTAGTGTTCCAGGACTACGAGCAGTACTTC
12 | TRBJ1-1 | . | TRBV18 | . | CASSPQRTEAFF | TGTGCCAGCTCACCACAGCGCACTGAAGCTTTCTTT
14 | TRBJ1-1 | . | TRBV6-6 | . | CASSYSGLATEAFF | TGTGCCAGCAGTTACTCCGGATTAGCCACTGAAGCTTTCTTT
15 | TRBJ2-6 | TRBD1 | TRBV28 | many | CASSRQGAGANVLTF | TGTGCCAGCAGCAGACAGGGGGCTGGGGCCAACGTCCTGACTTTC
14 | TRBJ2-3 | . | TRBV6-5 | . | CASSIEGDTDTQYF | TGTGCCAGCAGCATAGAAGGAGACACAGATACGCAGTATTTT
14 | TRBJ2-3 | . | TRBV25-1 | few | CASSEYSGRDTQYF | TGTGCCAGCAGTGAATATTCAGGGAGGGATACGCAGTATTTT
15 | TRBJ1-1 | . | TRBV25-1 | . | CASQTREGVSTEAFF | TGTGCCAGCCAAACAAGGGAGGGAGTCAGCACTGAAGCTTTCTTT
15 | TRBJ2-3 | TRBD1 | TRBV18 | . | CASSPDRGHTDTQYF | TGTGCCAGCTCACCTGACAGGGGACACACAGATACGCAGTATTTT
15 | TRBJ2-3 | TRBD2 | TRBV29-1 | few | CSASGLAGSLNTQYF | TGCAGCGCCTCAGGCCTAGCGGGAAGTTTGAATACGCAGTATTTT
16 | TRBJ2-6 | . | TRBV18 | . | CASSPGGNSGANVLTF | TGTGCCAGCTCACCAGGAGGTAACTCTGGGGCCAACGTCCTGACTTTC
14 | TRBJ2-2 | . | TRBV5-5 | few | CASSRDPNTGELFF | TGTGCCAGCAGCCGGGACCCGAACACCGGGGAGCTGTTTTTT
16 | TRBJ2-6 | . | TRBV29-1 | . | CSVAGHTFPGANVLTF | TGCAGCGTTGCAGGACACACTTTCCCTGGGGCCAACGTCCTGACTTTC